Given below is one T cell receptor beta chain in context. Its cognate antigen is unknown. The data derive from a study of shared clonotypes between healthy human individuals. Findings and caveats of the study: Clonotype sharing levels among donors were expected to vary with sequencing depth.

Genomic DNA belonging to each subset was distributed in equal measure over several immunoSEQ plates. Per the study methods: ImmunoSEQ output lacked quality scores and full-length reads, limiting matched filtering. Libraries were prepared by immunoSEQ multiplex PCR; TCRdb keeps only in-frame clonotypes and omits some of them. V and J calls and clone size are given by that table; D and trimming were obtained from the DNA. The repertoire includes 2 million to 2.5 million clones, approximately 95% of them detected once, and less than 0.15% sits in the top ten. The CDR3 is made up of 14 amino acids. Trimming took 4 bases from V and 5 from J, leaving 15 bases between them. Germline CDR1 and CDR2: SGHRS and YFSETQ.

The specimen sequenced was naive CD4+ T cells sorted from blood. The subset is: CD45RA+ positively selected. The receptor was derived from a man younger than 35 in good health. The chain joins TRBV5-1 to TRBJ2-5; D is perhaps TRBD1 (6 bases). The CDR3 is CASSQGLSAETQYF. CDR3 nucleotide sequence: TGCGCCAGCAGCCAGGGGCTTAGTGCGGAGACCCAGTACTTC.